The subject of this entry is one T cell receptor (beta chain). No antigen is known for it. The sample originates from a study of cytotoxic CD8 clonotypes in ibrutinib-treated CLL. Study background: Complete response was seen in 2 patients and partial in roughly 25; roughly twelve progressed and around 14 stayed remitted after a median roughly 70 months. There were, on average, approximately 250,000 productive templates and tens of thousands of productive rearrangements per sample. Study-wide results and caveats: Increased clonality at ibrutinib response gave way to a return toward baseline at progression. Shared public clonotypes were rare, and on treatment they either got smaller or stayed the same.

Data came from immunoSEQ multiplex PCR; TCRdb stores just in-frame clones and leaves some out. Of 80,000 to 95,000 clones listed, roughly 83% are singletons. The sequence came from a human donor with chronic lymphocytic leukemia. Sequencing was performed on PBMCs, taken after 12 months of ibrutinib treatment.

The DNA of the CDR3 is TGTGCCAGTAGCACCCAGGGGGGACAGGGTGTTTACGAGCAGTACTTC. It specifies CASSTQGGQGVYEQYF. The rearrangement uses TRBV19 and TRBJ2-7; the match to TRBD1 covers 9 bases. The V segment lost 6 bases and the J segment 4 bases; nucleotides outside the gene matches: 13. The CDR3 has 16 residues. Germline V gene lookup returns CDR1 LNHDA and CDR2 SQIVND (reference sequence).